The next 24 T cell receptor beta chains were all read from a single sample in a study of technical replicates of blood from several donors. The data were produced by immunoSEQ multiplex PCR, yet TCRdb's version contains in-frame clones alone and is incomplete. The table lists approximately 76,000 clones, about 91% of them singletons, with 0.25% in the top ten. The source material was T cells isolated from PBMCs. These receptors all come from a human donor in good health.

The chain has TRBV18 and TRBJ2-5, with D tentatively TRBD2 (5 bases). The CDR3 covers 14 residues. Germline values: CDR1 KGHSH, CDR2 LQKENI. V was cut by 0 bases and J by 4 bases, with 9 bases left in between. CDR3 DNA sequence: TGTGCCAGCTCACCACCGAGTGGAGGAGAGACCCAGTACTTC. This sequence encodes CASSPPSGGETQYF.

J is TRBJ1-1 and V is TRBV7-8, with 7 nucleotides matching TRBD1. CDR3 size: 11 residues. Losses at the gene ends were 5 bases for V and 11 bases for J; bases not matched to a gene: 5. CDR1 and CDR2 from the germline V gene are SGHVS and FQNEAQ. The CDR3 is CASSARGDAFF. The CDR3, as DNA: TGTGCCAGCAGCGCCAGGGGGGACGCTTTCTTT.

V and J are TRBV27 and TRBJ1-5; possible D gene TRBD1, 5 bases. The CDR3 length is 14 residues. V lost 3 bases, J lost 4 bases, and 10 bases lay in between. Germline assignment: CDR1 MNHEY and CDR2 SMNVEV (reference sequence). The CDR3 coding sequence is TGTGCCAGCAGTTTGAACAGGATTAATCAGCCCCAGCATTTT. This codes for CASSLNRINQPQHF.

The gene calls are TRBV5-1 and TRBJ1-4, with TRBD1 identical over 7 bases. The V gene end was trimmed by 3 bases and the J gene end by 0 bases; junction bases not matched to a gene: 5. The CDR3 runs 16 residues. Per the germline V gene, CDR1 is SGHRS and CDR2 is YFSETQ. Here the CDR3 DNA reads TGCGCCAGCAGCTCGTTCCAGGGGGCAACTAATGAAAAACTGTTTTTT. It yields the protein CASSSFQGATNEKLFF.

This clone was seen only a few times. The chain uses TRBV7-6 and TRBJ2-2; 11 bases line up with TRBD1. The J segment lost 6 bases and the V segment lost 5 bases, leaving 8 bases of the junction unmatched. The CDR3 extends over 16 amino acids. In germline, CDR1 is SGHVS, CDR2 FNYEAQ. CDR3 loop: CASSRQDRGLAGELFF. The CDR3 region has the DNA TGTGCCAGCAGCCGACAGGACAGGGGGCTGGCCGGGGAGCTGTTTTTT. Looking up the rest from reference TRBV7-6 and TRBJ2-2 gives the full variable domain: GAGVSQSPRYKVTKRGQDVALRCDPISGHVSLYWYRQALGQGPEFLTYFNYEAQQDKSGLPNDRFSAERPEGSISTLTIQRTEQRDSAMYRCASSRQDRGLAGELFFGEGSRLTVL.

The chain uses TRBV6-5 and TRBJ2-2, with 8 nucleotides matching TRBD2. The CDR3 covers 16 residues. V was pared by 0 bases and J by 7 bases, with 7 bases of the junction left unmatched. Germline lookup yields CDR1 MNHEY and CDR2 SVGAGI. The CDR3 bases are TGTGCCAGCAGTTACTCGAGAGCGGGGGATGTCGGGGAGCTGTTTTTT. Amino acid sequence: CASSYSRAGDVGELFF.

The rearrangement joins TRBV5-4 to TRBJ1-5; D perhaps matches TRBD1 (5 bases). Germline loops: CDR1 SGHNT, CDR2 YYREEE (reference sequence). There are 15 residues in the CDR3. V was pared by 0 bases and J by 1 base, with 8 bases between. Here the CDR3 reads CASSLDRQSNQPQHF. In DNA form, the CDR3 reads TGTGCCAGCAGCTTGGATCGACAGAGCAATCAGCCCCAGCATTTT.

The J gene is TRBJ2-7, the V gene TRBV18, with 7 bases lining up with TRBD1. Germline assignment: CDR1 KGHSH and CDR2 LQKENI. The V gene end was trimmed by 5 bases and the J gene end by 2 bases; junction bases not matched to a gene: 6. There are 14 residues in the CDR3. CDR3 DNA sequence: TGTGCCAGCTCAACCCGGGACAGAGCCTACGAGCAGTACTTC. It encodes CASSTRDRAYEQYF.

The gene calls are TRBV11-2 and TRBJ2-7; 9 nucleotides line up with TRBD1. Germline trimming cut 5 bases from V and 7 bases from J; bases unmatched to any gene: 21. Germline lookup yields CDR1 SGHAT and CDR2 FQNNGV. This CDR3 spans 18 amino acids. The CDR3 sequence is CASSRLSGQGDSTKEQYF. In DNA, the CDR3 is TGTGCCAGCAGCCGACTATCGGGACAGGGAGATTCTACGAAAGAGCAGTACTTC.

The chain joins TRBV15 to TRBJ2-2, with 9 bases lining up with TRBD1. This CDR3 contains 16 residues. The trim removed 5 bases at V and 6 bases at J, leaving 10 bases unmatched. Germline V gives CDR1 LNHNV, CDR2 YYDKDF (reference sequence). CDR3 in amino acids: CATSGRRDRVPGELFF. CDR3 sequence (DNA): TGTGCCACCAGCGGCCGGAGGGACAGGGTTCCCGGGGAGCTGTTTTTT. The full variable domain, rest sourced from reference TRBV15 and TRBJ2-2, is DAMVIQNPRYQVTQFGKPVTLSCSQTLNHNVMYWYQQKSSQAPKLLFHYYDKDFNNEADTPDNFQSRRPNTSFCFLDIRSPGLGDTAMYLCATSGRRDRVPGELFFGEGSRLTVL.

The rearrangement links TRBV7-9 to TRBJ2-1; a possible D gene is TRBD1 (6 bases). The CDR3 extends over 13 amino acids. Germline V gene lookup returns CDR1 SEHNR and CDR2 FQNEAQ (reference sequence). Trimming removed 5 bases from V and 4 bases from J, with 9 bases in between. Here the CDR3 reads CASSPGTYNEQFF. The CDR3 bases are TGTGCCAGCAGCCCCGGGACATACAATGAGCAGTTCTTC.

The chain recombines TRBV28 with TRBJ2-6; D is possibly TRBD2 (6 bases). Trimming took off 1 base at V and 4 bases at J, with 11 bases between the two ends. The CDR3 contains 16 residues. CDR1 is MDHEN and CDR2 is SYDVKM in the germline V gene. DNA for the CDR3: TGTGCCAGCAGTTTATTCTTCGGGAGAGGGGCCAACGTCCTGACTTTC. Its protein is CASSLFFGRGANVLTF. The full variable domain, completed using reference TRBV28 and TRBJ2-6, is DVKVTQSSRYLVKRTGEKVFLECVQDMDHENMFWYRQDPGLGLRLIYFSYDVKMKEKGDIPEGYSVSREKKERFSLILESASTNQTSMYLCASSLFFGRGANVLTFGAGSRLTVL.

The chain links TRBV30 to TRBJ1-2, with D possibly TRBD1 on 5 matching bases. The V and J ends lost 4 bases and 5 bases respectively, with 11 bases between them. The germline CDR1 and CDR2 sequences are GTSNPN and SVGIG (reference sequence). This CDR3 region has 12 residues. The CDR3 nucleotides read TGTGCCTGGAATCCGGGGGGGTATGGCTACACCTTC. This gives the protein CAWNPGGYGYTF.

The chain's CDR3 is CASSPGGSGSSYEQYF. The CDR3 coding sequence is TGTGCCAGTAGTCCGGGGGGAAGCGGGAGCTCCTACGAGCAGTACTTC. This rearrangement joins TRBV19 to TRBJ2-7, with 8 bases that match TRBD2. V trimming: 5 bases; J trimming: 0 bases; junction bases outside the gene matches: 9. The CDR3 has 16 residues. Germline V gives CDR1 LNHDA, CDR2 SQIVND (reference sequence).

This rearrangement joins TRBV4-1 to TRBJ1-5, with D possibly being TRBD1 (5 bases). The germline CDR1 and CDR2 sequences are MGHRA and YSYEKL. CDR3 length: 14 residues. Trimming left V 4 bases short and J 8 bases short, with 15 bases between. CDR3 protein: CASSLPGGGEPQHF. The CDR3 DNA sequence: TGCGCCAGCAGCCTCCCGGGGGGGGGAGAGCCCCAGCATTTT.

The genes are TRBV10-2 and TRBJ1-5; 10 bases are a match to TRBD1. V gave up 7 bases and J gave up 5 bases; unmatched junction bases: 5. Per germline, CDR1 WSHSY and CDR2 SAAADI. CDR3 length: 14 residues. The CDR3 nucleotides read TGCGCCAGCAAGGGGACAGGGGAGTATCAGCCCCAGCATTTT. Translated: CASKGTGEYQPQHF.

The V call is TRBV7-2, the J call TRBJ2-7; the match to TRBD2 covers 8 bases. The CDR3 runs to 15 residues. V shed 2 bases and J 1 base; nucleotides not matched to a gene: 4. CDR1 and CDR2 from the germline V gene are SGHTA and FQGNSA. The CDR3 nucleotides read TGTGCCAGCAGCTTACGGGAGGGCCTGTCCTACGAGCAGTACTTC. Translation gives CASSLREGLSYEQYF.

The chain uses TRBV27 and TRBJ2-6; D is undetermined. The germline CDR1 and CDR2 sequences are MNHEY and SMNVEV (reference sequence). This CDR3 comprises 16 residues. Between the trimmed V and J ends, which lost 8 bases and 0 bases, there was a span of 14 bases. The CDR3 sequence: CASALRDTSGANVLTF. In DNA form, the CDR3 reads TGTGCCAGCGCCCTGCGAGACACCTCTGGGGCCAACGTCCTGACTTTC. Supplemented by reference TRBV27 and TRBJ2-6, the full variable domain reads EAQVTQNPRYLITVTGKKLTVTCSQNMNHEYMSWYRQDPGLGLRQIYYSMNVEVTDKGDVPEGYKVSRKEKRNFPLILESPSPNQTSLYFCASALRDTSGANVLTFGAGSRLTVL.

J is TRBJ1-5 and V is TRBV10-2; the D is unclear. Trimming removed 6 bases from V and 7 bases from J, with 13 bases in between. The CDR3 covers 13 residues. Germline V gene data show CDR1 as WSHSY and CDR2 as SAAADI. The CDR3 reads CASSRVGLQPQHF. In DNA, the CDR3 is TGCGCCAGCAGCCGGGTCGGTCTACAGCCCCAGCATTTT.

The chain uses TRBV19 and TRBJ2-2; the D is unclear. Trimming stripped 0 bases from V and 3 bases from J, with 5 bases between. CDR1 is LNHDA and CDR2 is SQIVND in the germline V gene (reference sequence). The CDR3 totals 14 residues. CDR3 in DNA: TGTGCCAGTAGTATAGATCGGGACACCGGGGAGCTGTTTTTT. It translates to CASSIDRDTGELFF.

This chain uses TRBV7-7 with TRBJ2-2, with 10 bases that match TRBD1. The germline V gene encodes CDR1 SSHAT and CDR2 FNYEAQ (reference sequence). The CDR3 extends over 17 amino acids. Unmatched junction bases numbered 10, after V lost 5 bases and J lost 4 bases. CDR3 nucleotides: TGTGCCAGCAGCCCCTCCTTGGGACAGGGGAGCACCGGGGAGCTGTTTTTT. Protein product: CASSPSLGQGSTGELFF. The full variable domain, rest sourced from reference TRBV7-7 and TRBJ2-2, is GAGVSQSPRYKVTKRGQDVTLRCDPISSHATLYWYQQALGQGPEFLTYFNYEAQPDKSGLPSDRFSAERPEGSISTLTIQRTEQRDSAMYRCASSPSLGQGSTGELFFGEGSRLTVL.

The rearrangement uses TRBV10-3 and TRBJ2-5, with 7 bases aligning to TRBD2. Trimming removed 8 bases from V and 1 base from J; junction bases left unmatched: 4. This CDR3 has 13 amino acids. Looked up from germline, CDR1 is ENHRY and CDR2 is SYGVKD. The CDR3 is CAIGRGIQETQYF. The CDR3, as DNA: TGTGCCATCGGGCGGGGGATCCAAGAGACCCAGTACTTC.

The gene calls are TRBV5-4 and TRBJ2-5; 10 bases align to TRBD2. The CDR3 is 15 residues long. Germline trimming cut 4 bases from V and 3 bases from J; bases unmatched to any gene: 6. CDR1 SGHNT and CDR2 YYREEE come from the germline V gene (reference sequence). The CDR3 reads CASSGQTSGEETQYF. The CDR3 DNA is TGTGCCAGCAGCGGACAAACTAGCGGGGAAGAGACCCAGTACTTC. The variable domain in full, with the rest retrieved from reference TRBV5-4 and TRBJ2-5, is ETGVTQSPTHLIKTRGQQVTLRCSSQSGHNTVSWYQQALGQGPQFIFQYYREEENGRGNFPPRFSGLQFPNYSSELNVNALELDDSALYLCASSGQTSGEETQYFGPGTRLLVL.

There are a few counts of this clone. V gene TRBV6-4 combines with J gene TRBJ1-1; weak D call: TRBD1 (5 bases). Per germline, CDR1 MRHNA and CDR2 SNTAGT. This CDR3 has 13 amino acids. Trimming stripped 6 bases from V and 1 base from J, with 9 bases between. CDR3 sequence reads: CASRIGQNTEAFF. CDR3 DNA sequence: TGTGCCAGCAGAATCGGACAGAACACTGAAGCTTTCTTT.